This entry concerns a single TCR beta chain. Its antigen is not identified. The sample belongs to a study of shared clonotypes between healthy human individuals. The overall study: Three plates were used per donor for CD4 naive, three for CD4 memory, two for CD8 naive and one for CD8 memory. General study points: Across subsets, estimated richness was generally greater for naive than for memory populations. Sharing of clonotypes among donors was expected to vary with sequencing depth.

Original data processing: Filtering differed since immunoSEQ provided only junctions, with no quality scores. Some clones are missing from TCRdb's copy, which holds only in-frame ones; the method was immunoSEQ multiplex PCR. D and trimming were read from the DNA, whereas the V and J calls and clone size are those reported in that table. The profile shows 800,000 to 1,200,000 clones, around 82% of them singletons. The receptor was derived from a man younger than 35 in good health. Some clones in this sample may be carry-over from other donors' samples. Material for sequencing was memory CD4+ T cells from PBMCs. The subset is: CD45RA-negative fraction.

CDR3 nucleotides: TGTGCCAGCAGCCAGGGGGGACCATTGAACACTGAAGCTTTCTTT. It translates to CASSQGGPLNTEAFF. V gene TRBV2 combines with J gene TRBJ1-1; 7 nucleotides match TRBD1. In germline, CDR1 is SNHLY, CDR2 FYNNEI. V shed 6 bases, J shed 0 bases, and the junction held 7 bases outside the gene matches. The CDR3 loop spans 15 amino acids.